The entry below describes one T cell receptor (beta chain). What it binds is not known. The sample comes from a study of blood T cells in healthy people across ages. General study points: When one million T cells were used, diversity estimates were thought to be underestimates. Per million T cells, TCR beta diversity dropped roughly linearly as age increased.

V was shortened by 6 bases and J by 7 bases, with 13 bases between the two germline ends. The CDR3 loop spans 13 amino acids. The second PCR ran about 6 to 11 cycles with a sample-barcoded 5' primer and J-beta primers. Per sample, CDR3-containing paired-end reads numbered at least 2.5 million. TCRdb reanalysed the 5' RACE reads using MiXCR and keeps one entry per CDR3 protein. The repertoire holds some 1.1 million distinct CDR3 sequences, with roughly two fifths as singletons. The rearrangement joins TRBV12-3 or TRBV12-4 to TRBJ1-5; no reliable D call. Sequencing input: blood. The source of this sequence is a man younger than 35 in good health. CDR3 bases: TGTGCCAGCAGATCCGGGCAGGTCCAGCCCCAGCATTTT. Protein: CASRSGQVQPQHF.